This T cell receptor (beta chain) was captured by sequencing in a study of PD-1 blockade in classical Hodgkin lymphoma. Overall study context: Once every 2 weeks, patients received intravenous nivolumab at 3 mg/kg.

Germline V gene sequence: CDR1 GTSNPN, CDR2 SVGIG (reference sequence). The CDR3 sequence is 13 residues long. Trimming took off 4 bases at V and 1 base at J, with 8 bases between the two ends. The table came from immunoSEQ multiplex PCR; TCRdb's copy has only in-frame clones and leaves some out. The sample lists roughly 140,000 clones, about four fifths seen once, with over 7.5% in the top ten. Brentuximab vedotin exposure varied among the patients, all of whom had relapsed after autologous stem cell transplantation. Whole-study results and caveats: Healthy donors were reported to have higher baseline TCR diversity than newly diagnosed patients.

A single count supports this clone. Its antigen is still unknown. The rearrangement uses TRBV30 and TRBJ1-3; no clear D gene. This specimen consisted of peripheral blood mononuclear cells (PBMCs), obtained before the second cycle of nivolumab. This clonotype was obtained from a human donor with classical Hodgkin lymphoma. CDR3 coding DNA: TGTGCCTGGACCAGACCGTCTGGAAACACCATATATTTT. This encodes CAWTRPSGNTIYF.